A selection of T cell receptor beta chains follows, all from one sample in a study of blood T cell repertoires in COVID-19. Profiled with immunoSEQ multiplex PCR; TCRdb holds only in-frame clones, not every one. The table includes about 32,000 clones, about 92% detected once. Sequences were obtained from peripheral blood. The receptor set was obtained from a man aged 70 or older with active or convalescent COVID-19. The CDR3 runs from the conserved cysteine through the conserved F or W. Fields, in order: clone size, J gene, V gene, CDR3 protein. Only part of the rows carry a size: once, few, many, or a class if the clone is expanded.

NA	TRBJ1-5	TRBV27	CASSFPEVGNQPQHF
NA	TRBJ2-3	TRBV5-1	CASSPRTSGGNTDTQYF
NA	TRBJ2-3	TRBV7-9	CASSPDSYTQYF
NA	TRBJ1-3	TRBV27	CASRTTGLSGNTIYF
few	TRBJ1-1	TRBV4-1	CASSPWGVTEAFF
NA	TRBJ2-2	TRBV19	CASSGQGAGDGELFF
NA	TRBJ1-1	TRBV7-2	CASSLAGGGTEAFF
NA	TRBJ1-2	TRBV12-3/TRBV12-4	CASSSLRGFGYTF
NA	TRBJ2-4	TRBV10-3	CAISESMGVAKNIQYF
NA	TRBJ1-3	TRBV19	CASEPGQRQPGFGNTIYF
NA	TRBJ2-5	TRBV7-6	CASSLWSFAGAGQETQYF
NA	TRBJ2-5	TRBV7-3	CASSLSGTGTETQYF
NA	TRBJ1-5	TRBV7-9	CASSLGHEQPQHF
NA	TRBJ2-2	TRBV19	CASSKGAYTGELFF
once	TRBJ2-1	TRBV10-2	CASRTSGSSYNEQFF
NA	TRBJ1-2	TRBV28	CASSLTEFPYGYTF
NA	TRBJ1-1	TRBV21-1	CALRGRGWNTEAFF
NA	TRBJ2-7	TRBV5-1	CASSWRTSGDEQYF
NA	TRBJ1-2	TRBV18	CASSPTGSDYGYTF
NA	TRBJ2-3	TRBV9	CASSVGGTDTQYF
NA	TRBJ1-2	TRBV29-1	CSVVEGYTF
NA	TRBJ2-7	TRBV7-8	CASSLVDEQYF
NA	TRBJ1-3	TRBV6-5	CASSYSGQTGNTIYF
NA	TRBJ1-3	TRBV9	CASSVGQGGKNTIYF
NA	TRBJ2-7	TRBV30	CAWSTKRSGLVIYEQYF
NA	TRBJ1-4	TRBV6-6	CASNQRGGDEKLFF
NA	TRBJ2-7	TRBV20-1	CSASRGREQYF
NA	TRBJ2-4	TRBV30	CAWSDRGHIQYF
NA	TRBJ1-1	TRBV18	CASSPAQGSEGTEAFF
NA	TRBJ1-2	TRBV9	CASSVDLGWAGGYTF
NA	TRBJ1-1	TRBV29-1	CSVGQGGNTEAFF
NA	TRBJ1-5	TRBV7-8	CASSSRQGEGGTGQPQHF
NA	TRBJ1-2	TRBV18	CASSLNPSPALGAF
NA	TRBJ2-1	TRBV24-1	CATSGDSPEQFF
NA	TRBJ1-5	TRBV19	CASSIGTGSGQPQHF
NA	TRBJ1-1	TRBV7-2	CASSWGGMNTEAFF
NA	TRBJ2-1	TRBV28	CASSDSAAEQFF
NA	TRBJ1-2	TRBV7-2	CASSPFGTAYGYTF
few	TRBJ2-1	TRBV18	CASSTRTSGSVDEQFF
NA	TRBJ2-7	TRBV7-3	CASSLAAGGGEQYF
NA	TRBJ1-2	TRBV19	CASSRGTFDGYTF
NA	TRBJ2-7	TRBV7-9	CASSLAGGYEQYF
NA	TRBJ1-1	TRBV19	CASSIDRVLRWTEAFF
NA	TRBJ1-4	TRBV2	CASSDSLGTGEEKLFF
NA	TRBJ1-1	TRBV7-8	CASSLGSYFRGNPPTEAFF
NA	TRBJ2-2	TRBV10-3	CAITPQGGGELFF
NA	TRBJ1-1	TRBV29-1	CSVEDRVRAEAFF
NA	TRBJ1-1	TRBV19	CASSAGRWNTEAFF